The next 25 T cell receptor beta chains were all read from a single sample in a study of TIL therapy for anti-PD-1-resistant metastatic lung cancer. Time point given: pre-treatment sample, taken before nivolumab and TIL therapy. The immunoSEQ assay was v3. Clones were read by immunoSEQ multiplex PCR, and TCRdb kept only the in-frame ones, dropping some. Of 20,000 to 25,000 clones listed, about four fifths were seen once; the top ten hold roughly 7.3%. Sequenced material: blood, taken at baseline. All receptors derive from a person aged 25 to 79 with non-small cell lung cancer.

For the CDR3, the DNA is TGTGCCAGCAGCCCACGGAATCGAACTAACTATGGCTACACCTTC. This encodes CASSPRNRTNYGYTF. V is TRBV14 and J is TRBJ1-2; the D is unclear. The CDR3 consists of 15 residues. V was clipped by 4 bases and J by 0 bases, with 12 bases between them. CDR1 and CDR2 (germline): SGHDN, FVKESK.

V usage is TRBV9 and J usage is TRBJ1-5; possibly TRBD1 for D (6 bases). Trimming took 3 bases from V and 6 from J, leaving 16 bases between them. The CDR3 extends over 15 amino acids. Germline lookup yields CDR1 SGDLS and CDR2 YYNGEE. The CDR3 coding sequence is TGTGCCAGCAGCGGACGGGAGGGGGAAGGTCAGCCCCAGCATTTT. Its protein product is CASSGREGEGQPQHF.

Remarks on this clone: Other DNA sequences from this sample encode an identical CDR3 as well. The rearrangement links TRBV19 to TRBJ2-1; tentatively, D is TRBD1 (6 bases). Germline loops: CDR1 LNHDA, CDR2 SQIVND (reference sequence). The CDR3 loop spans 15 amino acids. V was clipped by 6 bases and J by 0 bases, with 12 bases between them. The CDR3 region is CASREDRSSYNEQFF. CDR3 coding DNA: TGTGCCAGTAGGGAGGACAGAAGCTCCTACAATGAGCAGTTCTTC.

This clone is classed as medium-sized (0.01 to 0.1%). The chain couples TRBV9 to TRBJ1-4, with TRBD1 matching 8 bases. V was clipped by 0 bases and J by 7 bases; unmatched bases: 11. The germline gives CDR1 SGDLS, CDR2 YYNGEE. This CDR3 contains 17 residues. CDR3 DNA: TGTGCCAGCAGCGTAGCAACAGGGGGAGGTGGAAGTGAAAAACTGTTTTTT. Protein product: CASSVATGGGGSEKLFF.

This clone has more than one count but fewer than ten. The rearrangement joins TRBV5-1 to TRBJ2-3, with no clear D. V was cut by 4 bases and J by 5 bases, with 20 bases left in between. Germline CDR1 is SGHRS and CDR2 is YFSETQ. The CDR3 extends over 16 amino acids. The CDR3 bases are TGCGCCAGCAGCCCCCTCCTGGCTGTTCGCGGAGATACGCAGTATTTT. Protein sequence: CASSPLLAVRGDTQYF. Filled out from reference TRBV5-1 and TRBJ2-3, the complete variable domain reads KAGVTQTPRYLIKTRGQQVTLSCSPISGHRSVSWYQQTPGQGLQFLFEYFSETQRNKGNFPGRFSGRQFSNSRSEMNVSTLELGDSALYLCASSPLLAVRGDTQYFGPGTRLTVL.

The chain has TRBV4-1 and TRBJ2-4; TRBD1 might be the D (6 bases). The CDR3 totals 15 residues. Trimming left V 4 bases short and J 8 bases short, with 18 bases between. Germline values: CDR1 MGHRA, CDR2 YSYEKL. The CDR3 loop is CASSLVGDIFDIQYF. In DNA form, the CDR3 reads TGCGCCAGCAGCCTTGTGGGGGACATATTCGACATTCAGTACTTC.

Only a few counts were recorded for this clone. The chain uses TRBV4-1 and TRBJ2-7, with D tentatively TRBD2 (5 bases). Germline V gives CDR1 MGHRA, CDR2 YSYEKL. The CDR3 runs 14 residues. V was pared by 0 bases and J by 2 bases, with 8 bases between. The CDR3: CASSQEGLAYEQYF. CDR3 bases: TGCGCCAGCAGCCAAGAAGGACTGGCCTACGAGCAGTACTTC.

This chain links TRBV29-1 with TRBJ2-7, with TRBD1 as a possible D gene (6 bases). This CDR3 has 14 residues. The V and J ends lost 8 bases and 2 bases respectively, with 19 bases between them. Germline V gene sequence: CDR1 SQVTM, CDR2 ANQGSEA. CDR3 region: CSISMGAFAYEQYF. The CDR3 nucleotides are TGCAGCATCTCTATGGGGGCGTTTGCCTACGAGCAGTACTTC.

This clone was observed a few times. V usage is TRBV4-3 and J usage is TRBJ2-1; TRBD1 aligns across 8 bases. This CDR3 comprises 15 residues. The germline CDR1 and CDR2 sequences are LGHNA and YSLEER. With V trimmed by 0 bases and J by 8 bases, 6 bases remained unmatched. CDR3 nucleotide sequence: TGCGCCAGCAGCCAAGATAGGACAGGGCAGGATGAGCAGTTCTTC. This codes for CASSQDRTGQDEQFF.

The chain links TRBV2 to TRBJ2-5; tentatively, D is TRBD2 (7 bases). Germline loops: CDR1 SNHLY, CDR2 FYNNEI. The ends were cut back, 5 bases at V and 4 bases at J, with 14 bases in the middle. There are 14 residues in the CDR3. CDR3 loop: CASSREGGGETQYF. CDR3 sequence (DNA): TGTGCCAGCAGTCGGGAAGGGGGGGGAGAGACCCAGTACTTC.

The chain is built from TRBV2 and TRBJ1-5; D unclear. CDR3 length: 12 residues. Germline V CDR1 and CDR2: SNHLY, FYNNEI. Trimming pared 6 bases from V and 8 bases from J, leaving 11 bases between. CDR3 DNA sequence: TGTGCCAGCAGCCCCTGGGGAGAGCCCCAGCATTTT. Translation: CASSPWGEPQHF.

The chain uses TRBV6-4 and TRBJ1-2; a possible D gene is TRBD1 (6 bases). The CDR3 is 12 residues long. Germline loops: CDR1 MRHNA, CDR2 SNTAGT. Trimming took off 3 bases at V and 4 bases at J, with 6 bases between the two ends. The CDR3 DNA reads TGTGCCAGCAGTGAAGGGGGCTATGGCTACACCTTC. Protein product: CASSEGGYGYTF.

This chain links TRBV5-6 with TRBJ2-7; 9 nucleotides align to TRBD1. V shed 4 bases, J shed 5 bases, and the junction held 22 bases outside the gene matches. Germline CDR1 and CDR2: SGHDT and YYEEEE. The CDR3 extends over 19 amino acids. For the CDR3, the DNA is TGTGCCAGCAGCCGTACCGGGACAGGGCTTATTCTGGTTGTCGACGAGCAGTACTTC. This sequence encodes CASSRTGTGLILVVDEQYF.

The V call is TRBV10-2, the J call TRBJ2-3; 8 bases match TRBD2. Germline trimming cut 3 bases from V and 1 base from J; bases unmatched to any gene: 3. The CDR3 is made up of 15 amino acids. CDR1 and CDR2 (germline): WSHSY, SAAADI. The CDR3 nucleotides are TGCGCCAGCAGTGAACAACTAGCGGGCACAGATACGCAGTATTTT. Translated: CASSEQLAGTDTQYF.

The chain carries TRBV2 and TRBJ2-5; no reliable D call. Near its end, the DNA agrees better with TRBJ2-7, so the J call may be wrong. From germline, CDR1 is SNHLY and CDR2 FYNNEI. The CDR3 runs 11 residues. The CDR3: CASTLLYEQYF. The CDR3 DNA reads TGTGCCAGCACCCTTCTCTACGAGCAGTACTTC.

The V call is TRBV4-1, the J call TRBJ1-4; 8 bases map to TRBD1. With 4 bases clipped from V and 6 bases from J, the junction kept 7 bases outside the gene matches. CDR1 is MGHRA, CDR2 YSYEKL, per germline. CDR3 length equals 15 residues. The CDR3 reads CASSRKQGGDEKLFF. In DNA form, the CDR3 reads TGCGCCAGCAGCCGCAAACAGGGGGGGGATGAAAAACTGTTTTTT.

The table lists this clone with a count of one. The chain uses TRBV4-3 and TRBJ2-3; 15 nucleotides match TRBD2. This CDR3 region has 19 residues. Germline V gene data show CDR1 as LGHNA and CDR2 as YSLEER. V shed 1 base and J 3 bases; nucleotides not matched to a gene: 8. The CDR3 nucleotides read TGCGCCAGCAGCCAAGCCCCGGGACTAGCGGGAGGAGAAACAGATACGCAGTATTTT. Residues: CASSQAPGLAGGETDTQYF.

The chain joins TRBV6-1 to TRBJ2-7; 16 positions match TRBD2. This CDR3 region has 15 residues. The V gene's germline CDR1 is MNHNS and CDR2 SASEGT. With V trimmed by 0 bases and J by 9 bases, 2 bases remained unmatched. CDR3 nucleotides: TGTGCCAGCAGTGAAGCGGGACTAGCGGGAGGGGGGCAGTACTTC. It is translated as CASSEAGLAGGGQYF.

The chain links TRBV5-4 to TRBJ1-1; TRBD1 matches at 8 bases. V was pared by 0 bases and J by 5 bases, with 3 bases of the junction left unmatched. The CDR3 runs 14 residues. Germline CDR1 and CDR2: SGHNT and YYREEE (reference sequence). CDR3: CASSLGQGRTEAFF. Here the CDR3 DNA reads TGTGCCAGCAGCTTGGGACAGGGGAGGACTGAAGCTTTCTTT.

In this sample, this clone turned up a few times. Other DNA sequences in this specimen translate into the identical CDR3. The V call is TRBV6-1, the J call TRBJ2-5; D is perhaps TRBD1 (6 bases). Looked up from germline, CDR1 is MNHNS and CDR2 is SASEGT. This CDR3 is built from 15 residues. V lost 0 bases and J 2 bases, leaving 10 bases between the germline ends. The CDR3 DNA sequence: TGTGCCAGCAGTGAAGCCGCAGGGGATCAAGAGACCCAGTACTTC. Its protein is CASSEAAGDQETQYF.

CDR3 nucleotide sequence: TGTGCCAGTAGTATAGCCCCGGGTCCCCTTTTGATGCGCCAGCATTTT. Translating gives CASSIAPGPLLMRQHF. V and J are TRBV19 and TRBJ1-5; D not certain. Trimming shortened V by 1 base and J by 12 bases, and 22 bases separated the two germline ends. CDR1 and CDR2 from the germline V gene are LNHDA and SQIVND (reference sequence). CDR3 length: 16 amino acids.

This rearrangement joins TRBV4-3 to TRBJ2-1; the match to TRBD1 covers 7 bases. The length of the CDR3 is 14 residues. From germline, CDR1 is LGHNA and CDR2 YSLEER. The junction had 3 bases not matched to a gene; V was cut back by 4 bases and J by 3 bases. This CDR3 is CASSPDRVYNEQFF. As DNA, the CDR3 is TGCGCCAGCAGCCCCGACAGGGTCTACAATGAGCAGTTCTTC.

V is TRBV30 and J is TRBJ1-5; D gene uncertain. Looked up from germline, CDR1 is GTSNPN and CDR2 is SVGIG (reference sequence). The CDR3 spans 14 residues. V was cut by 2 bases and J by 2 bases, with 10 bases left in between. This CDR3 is CAWSSGSGNQPQHF. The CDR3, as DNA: TGTGCCTGGAGTTCTGGTTCGGGCAATCAGCCCCAGCATTTT.

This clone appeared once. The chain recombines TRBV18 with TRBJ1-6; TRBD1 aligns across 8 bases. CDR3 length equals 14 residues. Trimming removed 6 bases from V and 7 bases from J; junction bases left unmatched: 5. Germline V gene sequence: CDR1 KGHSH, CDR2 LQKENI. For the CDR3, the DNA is TGTGCCAGCTCCGCGGGACAGGCGAATTCACCCCTCCACTTT. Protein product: CASSAGQANSPLHF.

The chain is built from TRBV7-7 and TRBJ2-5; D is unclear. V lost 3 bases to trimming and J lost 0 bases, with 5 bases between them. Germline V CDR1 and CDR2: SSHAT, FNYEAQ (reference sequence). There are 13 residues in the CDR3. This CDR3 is CASSFQDQETQYF. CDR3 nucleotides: TGTGCCAGCAGCTTCCAGGACCAAGAGACCCAGTACTTC.